Listed below are T cell receptor beta chains from one sample, sequenced in a study of OX40 agonist ivuxolimab in advanced cancers. The assay was immunoSEQ multiplex PCR, and TCRdb's table has in-frame clones only and misses some. The data hold some 100,000 clones, with about 88% observed a single time. Sequencing was performed on CD4+ or CD8+ T cells sorted from blood, taken in a trial of the OX40 agonist ivuxolimab. These receptor sequences come from an adult with an advanced solid tumor such as melanoma, head and neck, liver or kidney cancer. The CDR3 runs from the conserved cysteine through the conserved F or W. The D gene is left open where the match is weak.

v_call d_call cdr3_aa
TRBV11-2 . CASSRAPGGNEKLFF
TRBV11-2 TRBD1 CASSLGEQGSQPQHF
TRBV2 . CASRLPGLGTEAFF
TRBV10-2 . CASTDSPGAQYF
TRBV7-3 TRBD2 CASSPRTSGVHEQFF
TRBV21-1 . CASSHKREGHADTQYF
TRBV11-3 . CASSLRGGSTDTQYF
TRBV2 . CASSEVWGYYEQYF
TRBV7-2 . CASSLDNRVDLLEQYF
TRBV10-3 . CAIGTGTLNSPLHF
TRBV18 TRBD1 CASSPSQGAGEKLFF
TRBV6-6 . CASSYDRNPQYF
TRBV18 . CASSPRGMDNQPQHF
TRBV28 TRBD1 CASTPSFGDSATEAFF
TRBV30 . CAWSVRHFYGYTF
TRBV6-1 . CASRGHLNTEAFF
TRBV6-5 . CASSATPSLTDTQYF
TRBV5-1 . CASSSGTPLTNNEQFF
TRBV6-6 . CASTLNRVGYEQYF
TRBV11-2 . CASSLSPANTGELFF
TRBV7-2 TRBD2 CASSFPGTSAYEQYF
TRBV19 TRBD1 CASRDRGNQETQYF
TRBV19 . CASSAQSVGVKTQYF
TRBV11-1 TRBD1 CASSARDRNEKLFF
TRBV10-3 TRBD2 CAISESSGLAGTGKETQYF
TRBV11-3 TRBD2 CASSLGTRSNEQYF
TRBV9 TRBD1 CASSVRGDRVRSPLHF
TRBV6-5 TRBD2 CASSRLAGGYNEQFF
TRBV30 . CAWQRGTDTQYF
TRBV27 . CASSKRRYREYNEQFF
TRBV27 TRBD2 CASSLGVIAGGPHNEQFF
TRBV6-5 . CASNTRGTEAFF
TRBV20-1 . CSARRGLEQYF
TRBV29-1 TRBD1 CSVKDRNQPQHF
TRBV5-4 TRBD1 CASSWDRGSYEQYF
TRBV7-9 . CASSEGGYYGYTF
TRBV10-1 . CASSQGGSTDTQYF
TRBV18 TRBD1 CASSPRQGADTQYF
TRBV15 . CATSMGGSGNTIYF
TRBV11-2 . CASSFRAGGYTF
TRBV5-1 TRBD2 CASKSSGSTDTQYF
TRBV5-5 TRBD1 CASSPGTGFLYEQYF
TRBV30 . CAWSVSQPQHF
TRBV6-5 TRBD1 CASRAGTGVEKLFF
TRBV10-3 TRBD1 CAISAGQGFIEAFF
TRBV11-2 TRBD1 CASSVRTGYEQFF
TRBV5-1 TRBD1 CASSLAYGRGYDEQYF
TRBV28 . CASSLYTNEKLFF
TRBV4-2 . CASSQGVGSEAYNEQFF